A selection of T cell receptor beta chains follows, all from one sample in a study of T cells in narcolepsy. Method: immunoSEQ multiplex PCR; TCRdb's copy keeps in-frame clones and lacks some. The sample yields under 35,000 clones, roughly 80% seen once. The specimen was memory (CD45RA-) CD4+ T cells from blood. These receptors all come from a human donor in good health. The CDR3 runs from the conserved cysteine through the conserved F or W. A D gene is named only where the DNA matches it firmly. Size tells how often a clone was seen (once, few, many) or the class of an expanded clone, and some rows leave it out.

D gene,clone size,J gene,CDR3 length,V gene,CDR3 DNA,CDR3 protein
NA,NA,TRBJ1-2,17,TRBV18,TGTGCCAGCTCACCACTACCCAGAGGAGTAAATAACTATGGCTACACCTTC,CASSPLPRGVNNYGYTF
TRBD1,NA,TRBJ1-5,13,TRBV6-5,TGTGCCAGCAGTAGCCAGGGGGATCAGCCCCAGCATTTT,CASSSQGDQPQHF
TRBD1,NA,TRBJ1-6,15,TRBV5-6,TGTGCCAGCAGCTTGGATACCAGGGGGAATTCACCCCTCCACTTT,CASSLDTRGNSPLHF
NA,NA,TRBJ1-2,14,TRBV4-1,TGCGCCAGCAGCCAAGATTCCCGCTTCTATGGCTACACCTTC,CASSQDSRFYGYTF
NA,once,TRBJ1-2,14,TRBV6-5,TGTGCCAGCAGTTATGCGGGACCCTACTACGGCTACACCTTC,CASSYAGPYYGYTF
TRBD2,NA,TRBJ2-5,14,TRBV7-9,TGTGCCAGCAGCTTAGGTAGCGGGCAAGAGACCCAGTACTTC,CASSLGSGQETQYF
TRBD2,NA,TRBJ2-7,17,TRBV5-1,TGCGCCAGCAGCTTCCACCGACTAGCGGAGAGCTCCTACGAGCAGTACTTC,CASSFHRLAESSYEQYF
TRBD1,NA,TRBJ1-5,18,TRBV7-2,TGTGCCAGCAGCTTACGGTCCGGGACAGGGGATTTGAATCAGCCCCAGCATTTT,CASSLRSGTGDLNQPQHF
NA,NA,TRBJ2-3,15,TRBV5-4,TGTGCCAGCAGCGGAAAACAGGGCTCCACAGATACGCAGTATTTT,CASSGKQGSTDTQYF
NA,NA,TRBJ2-6,15,TRBV18,TGTGCCAGCTCACCAGGGCCCTCTGGGGCCAACGTCCTGACTTTC,CASSPGPSGANVLTF
NA,NA,TRBJ2-5,13,TRBV30,TGTGCCTGGAGTGTACGGGTTCGAGAGACCCAGTACTTC,CAWSVRVRETQYF
TRBD2,NA,TRBJ2-1,14,TRBV6-1,TGTGCCAGCAGACTGACTAGCGGGGGATCTGAGCAGTTCTTC,CASRLTSGGSEQFF
TRBD1,NA,TRBJ2-3,13,TRBV29-1,TGCAGCGCTACAGGGGGCTCGGTAGATACGCAGTATTTT,CSATGGSVDTQYF
TRBD1,NA,TRBJ1-2,14,TRBV6-6,TGTGCCAGCAGTTACTTGACAGGGCAAGGGGGCTACACCTTC,CASSYLTGQGGYTF
NA,NA,TRBJ2-7,16,TRBV7-2,TGTGCCAGCAGCTTAACGGGGCCCCCCTTTTCTTACGAGCAGTACTTC,CASSLTGPPFSYEQYF
TRBD1,once,TRBJ1-5,14,TRBV7-2,TGTGCCAGCAGCCCTGGGACAGGGGGTCAGCCCCAGCATTTT,CASSPGTGGQPQHF
NA,NA,TRBJ2-5,12,TRBV2,TGTGCCAGCAGTGCGCTCCAAGAGACCCAGTACTTC,CASSALQETQYF
TRBD2,NA,TRBJ2-1,15,TRBV6-6,TGTGCCAGCAGTTATTCGCGGGGGGCAGTCAATGAGCAGTTCTTC,CASSYSRGAVNEQFF
TRBD1,NA,TRBJ1-6,18,TRBV28,TGTGCCAGCAGGCCCGGGACAGGGAGGAGCTCCTATAATTCACCCCTCCACTTT,CASRPGTGRSSYNSPLHF
NA,NA,TRBJ1-1,11,TRBV28,TGTGCCAGCAGGGTTTGGGCTGAAGCTTTCTTT,CASRVWAEAFF
NA,NA,TRBJ2-6,17,TRBV2,TGTGCCAGCAGTCCTAGGGGACCTAACTCTGGGGCCAACGTCCTGACTTTC,CASSPRGPNSGANVLTF
NA,NA,TRBJ1-5,16,TRBV19,TGTGCCAGTAGTATCCCGCAGGGTGACAGCAATCAGCCCCAGCATTTT,CASSIPQGDSNQPQHF
NA,NA,TRBJ1-5,14,TRBV28,TGTGCCAGCAGCCCCGGGGGGGGCCGGCAGCCCCAGCATTTT,CASSPGGGRQPQHF
NA,NA,TRBJ1-6,16,TRBV18,TGTGCCAGCTCACCTTTACAAAGTCAGGGCAATTCACCCCTCCACTTT,CASSPLQSQGNSPLHF
NA,NA,TRBJ2-3,13,TRBV18,TGTGCCAGCTCACCAGGGGTCACAGATACGCAGTATTTT,CASSPGVTDTQYF
TRBD1,NA,TRBJ2-7,15,TRBV4-1,TGCGCCAGCAGCCAACCCGGGACAGGGAAATACGAGCAGTACTTC,CASSQPGTGKYEQYF
TRBD1,NA,TRBJ2-3,15,TRBV7-2,TGTGCCAGCAGCGGTATGACAGGGTTCACAGATACGCAGTATTTT,CASSGMTGFTDTQYF